This T cell receptor beta chain comes out of a study of metastatic and nonmetastatic thyroid tumors. Overall study results and limits: Malignant thyroid tumors reportedly exceeded benign nodules significantly in TCR beta diversity, with the difference appearing in blood and tumor.

About this clone: The antigen is not known. A single base separates this from a much larger clone, so it may be a read error. Since the CDR3 does not end with the conserved phenylalanine or tryptophan, this likely comes from a read error.

All patients reached thyroid surgery having received no treatment beforehand. TCRdb re-analyzed the PCR reads through MiXCR. The sample carries 43,000 or so clones, 16% recorded once. CDR1 and CDR2 from the germline V gene are SNHLY and FYNNEI. The CDR3 loop spans 13 amino acids. V lost 2 bases, J lost 3 bases, and 7 bases lay in between. The source of this sequence is a female donor with papillary thyroid cancer or a benign thyroid nodule (not recorded which). Some clones in this sample may be carry-over from other donors' samples. Sequenced sample: blood. The J gene is TRBJ2-5, the V gene TRBV2; D is unresolved. This CDR3 reads CASSEQPKETQYS. CDR3 nucleotide sequence: TGTGCCAGCAGTGAACAGCCCAAAGAGACCCAGTACTCC.